This TCR beta chain was sequenced for a study of PD-1 blockade in mismatch repair-deficient tumors. Worth noting for this clone: The antigen is not known.

Measured with immunoSEQ multiplex PCR; TCRdb has only the in-frame clones, and not every one. The sample has some 66,000 clones; about 87% are singletons. General study findings and limits: After pembrolizumab, tumor-resident clones rose rapidly, then generally contracted before radiologic responses.

Sequences were derived from peripheral blood, sampled 52 weeks after starting pembrolizumab. The receptor comes from an adult with mismatch repair-deficient cancer.

The CDR3 reads CASSTTLVATDTQYF. CDR3 nucleotide sequence: TGTGCCAGCAGTACCACCCTAGTTGCCACAGATACGCAGTATTTT. This chain connects TRBV28 to TRBJ2-3; unclear D gene. CDR1 MDHEN and CDR2 SYDVKM come from the germline V gene. The CDR3 sequence is 15 residues long. Between the trimmed V and J ends, which lost 5 bases and 2 bases, there was a span of 14 bases.